A selection of T cell receptor beta chains follows, all from one sample in a study of response to subunit inactivated influenza vaccine. TCRdb redid the calling of the RT-PCR reads with MiXCR, one entry per CDR3 protein. In the table there are hundreds of thousands of distinct CDR3 sequences, approximately 14% of which are singletons. The sample in question was PBMCs from blood, obtained approximately 13 days after vaccination. The receptors originated from a man aged 50-59 years who received an inactivated influenza vaccine. CDR3s include the opening cysteine and the closing phenylalanine or tryptophan. Fields, in order: V gene, clone size, CDR3 length, J gene, CDR3 protein. Clone size is given for some rows only: seen once, a few or many times, or a class if the clone is expanded.

TRBV4-1,few,16,TRBJ1-4,CASSQEPELGNEKLFF
TRBV5-1,-,17,TRBJ2-1,CASSLASTSRGYNEQFF
TRBV15,few,14,TRBJ2-7,CATSPNIRGHEQYF
TRBV29-1,few,14,TRBJ1-1,CSVVIGTASTEAFF
TRBV28,-,14,TRBJ2-7,CASKGTSGLYEQYF
TRBV27,few,14,TRBJ2-5,CASSLQGRRETQYF
TRBV6-2/TRBV6-3,-,14,TRBJ2-4,CASSYRPPKNIQYF
TRBV4-2,few,17,TRBJ2-2,CASSQDRARGRDRELFF
TRBV19,-,15,TRBJ2-6,CASSSVAGGANVLTF
TRBV11-2,few,12,TRBJ2-3,CASSLDSPRQYF
TRBV12-3/TRBV12-4,few,15,TRBJ2-3,CASSLAGPDTDTQYF
TRBV12-3/TRBV12-4,-,15,TRBJ2-7,CASSFPHVGTYEQYF
TRBV7-2,many,13,TRBJ2-5,CASSFGLGETQYF
TRBV18,-,15,TRBJ2-1,CASSEAKDISNEQFF
TRBV7-2,few,16,TRBJ2-2,CASSRVGGFYTGELFF
TRBV11-2,few,13,TRBJ2-3,CASSYRRADTQYF